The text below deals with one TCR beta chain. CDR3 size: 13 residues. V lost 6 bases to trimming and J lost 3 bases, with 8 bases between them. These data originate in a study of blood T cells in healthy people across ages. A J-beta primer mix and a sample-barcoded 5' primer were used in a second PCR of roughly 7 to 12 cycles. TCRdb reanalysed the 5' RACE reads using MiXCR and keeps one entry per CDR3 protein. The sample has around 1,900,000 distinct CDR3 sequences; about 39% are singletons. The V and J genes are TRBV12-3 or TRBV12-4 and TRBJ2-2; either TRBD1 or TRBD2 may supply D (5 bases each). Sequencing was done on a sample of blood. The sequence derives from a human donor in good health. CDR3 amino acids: CASRGTDTGELFF. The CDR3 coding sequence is TGTGCCAGCAGGGGGACGGACACCGGGGAGCTGTTTTTT.